Each of the 25 T cell receptor beta chains below was sequenced from the same sample in a study of OX40 agonist ivuxolimab in advanced cancers. Using immunoSEQ multiplex PCR, the repertoire was profiled, and TCRdb retains in-frame clones only, with some absent. The sample holds tens of thousands of clones, roughly 84% seen once. The material sequenced was CD4+ or CD8+ T cells sorted from blood, taken in a trial of the OX40 agonist ivuxolimab. These receptors were obtained from an adult with an advanced solid tumor such as melanoma, head and neck, liver or kidney cancer.

J is TRBJ1-1 and V is TRBV30; TRBD1 agrees at 8 bases. Germline CDR1 is GTSNPN and CDR2 is SVGIG (reference sequence). CDR3 length: 15 amino acids. V was clipped by 2 bases and J by 2 bases; unmatched bases: 7. In nucleotides, the CDR3 is TGTGCCTGGAGTCTCCTGGGACAGGCAAACACTGAAGCTTTCTTT. Protein sequence: CAWSLLGQANTEAFF. Combining the CDR3 with reference TRBV30 and TRBJ1-1 gives the whole variable domain SQTIHQWPATLVQPVGSPLSLECTVEGTSNPNLYWYRQAAGRGLQLLFYSVGIGQISSEVPQNLSASRPQDRQFILSSKKLLLSDSGFYLCAWSLLGQANTEAFFGQGTRLTVV.

The count of this clone is one. The V and J genes are TRBV18 and TRBJ1-5; D perhaps matches TRBD1 (5 bases). Trimming took off 2 bases at V and 1 base at J, with 15 bases between the two ends. Germline assignment: CDR1 KGHSH and CDR2 LQKENI. The CDR3 length is 17 residues. CDR3 protein: CASSPFGGGMSNQPQHF. For the CDR3, the DNA is TGTGCCAGCTCACCATTTGGGGGGGGGATGAGCAATCAGCCCCAGCATTTT.

This clone was picked up one time. The chain joins TRBV30 to TRBJ1-3; D unresolved. CDR1 and CDR2 (germline): GTSNPN, SVGIG (reference sequence). V dropped 3 bases and J dropped 7 bases, with 13 bases sitting between them. This CDR3 is 13 amino acids long. CDR3 sequence reads: CAWSRDITNTIYF. The CDR3 DNA sequence: TGTGCCTGGAGCCGGGATATTACGAACACCATATATTTT. The entire variable domain, with the rest obtained from reference TRBV30 and TRBJ1-3, is as follows: SQTIHQWPATLVQPVGSPLSLECTVEGTSNPNLYWYRQAAGRGLQLLFYSVGIGQISSEVPQNLSASRPQDRQFILSSKKLLLSDSGFYLCAWSRDITNTIYFGEGSWLTVV.

The chain has TRBV7-6 and TRBJ2-7, with D tentatively TRBD1 or TRBD2 (5 bases each). This CDR3 spans 15 amino acids. Germline CDR1 is SGHVS and CDR2 is FNYEAQ. Trimming removed 1 base from V and 5 bases from J, with 15 bases in between. The CDR3 DNA reads TGTGCCAGCAGCTTAGTTGGGGCAGGGAGAGACGAGCAGTACTTC. Encoded protein: CASSLVGAGRDEQYF.

This clone was found a few times. V is TRBV5-1 and J is TRBJ1-5; no reliable D call. This CDR3 spans 12 amino acids. Trimming cost V 1 base and J 5 bases, with 4 bases left between them. The germline V gene encodes CDR1 SGHRS and CDR2 YFSETQ. CDR3 protein: CASSLTHQPQHF. The DNA of the CDR3 is TGCGCCAGCAGCTTGACCCATCAGCCCCAGCATTTT.

The chain couples TRBV18 to TRBJ1-4; D gene uncertain. This CDR3 comprises 14 residues. Germline V gene sequence: CDR1 KGHSH, CDR2 LQKENI. V lost 2 bases and J 3 bases, leaving 7 bases between the germline ends. The CDR3 loop is CASSPGVANEKLFF. The DNA for the CDR3 is TGTGCCAGCTCACCAGGGGTGGCTAATGAAAAACTGTTTTTT.

The chain joins TRBV6-5 to TRBJ2-7; TRBD1 is a possible D gene (5 bases). Germline V gene sequence: CDR1 MNHEY, CDR2 SVGAGI. With 4 bases removed from V and 5 bases from J, the gap between germline ends came to 18 bases. The CDR3 extends over 15 amino acids. Here the CDR3 DNA reads TGTGCCAGCAGTTCCTGGGGAACAGGTCTCGACGAGCAGTACTTC. It specifies CASSSWGTGLDEQYF.

This clone was seen more than once but under ten times. The gene calls are TRBV6-5 and TRBJ1-4; no clear D. The V end lost 6 bases, the J end lost 7 bases, and 12 bases lay between the germline ends. The germline gives CDR1 MNHEY, CDR2 SVGAGI. The CDR3 is made up of 13 amino acids. This CDR3 is CASSLDITEKLFF. Written as DNA, the CDR3 is TGTGCCAGCAGCTTAGACATAACTGAAAAACTGTTTTTT.

The chain combines TRBV27 with TRBJ2-7; TRBD1 aligns across 10 bases. The CDR3 extends over 16 amino acids. The V gene's germline CDR1 is MNHEY and CDR2 SMNVEV (reference sequence). Germline trimming cut 2 bases from V and 3 bases from J; bases unmatched to any gene: 7. CDR3 sequence: CASSLSPWDRGYEQYF. CDR3 DNA sequence: TGTGCCAGCAGTTTAAGCCCCTGGGACAGGGGCTACGAGCAGTACTTC.

J is TRBJ2-1 and V is TRBV14; D possibly corresponds to TRBD2 (5 bases). Trimming shortened V by 0 bases and J by 13 bases, and 25 bases separated the two germline ends. Germline V gene lookup returns CDR1 SGHDN and CDR2 FVKESK. CDR3 length: 17 amino acids. Written as DNA, the CDR3 is TGTGCCAGCAGCCAAGACCGGGAACGGAGGTCTGAGGGAAGCCAGTTCTTC. Translating it yields CASSQDRERRSEGSQFF.

This clone was seen once. This chain connects TRBV19 to TRBJ1-3, with D hard to call. The germline V gene has CDR1 LNHDA and CDR2 SQIVND (reference sequence). The V gene lost 0 bases and the J gene lost 3 bases, with 27 bases spanning the gap. This CDR3 has 21 amino acids. The chain's CDR3 is CASSIDLYLNGKNLVGNTIYF. The CDR3, as DNA: TGTGCCAGTAGTATAGATCTATACTTAAATGGCAAGAACCTGGTTGGAAACACCATATATTTT.

The chain uses TRBV19 and TRBJ2-5; a possible D gene is TRBD2 (5 bases). The CDR3 extends over 13 amino acids. Between the trimmed V and J ends, which lost 3 bases and 5 bases, there was a span of 10 bases. Germline V lookup: CDR1 LNHDA, CDR2 SQIVND (reference sequence). Written as DNA, the CDR3 is TGTGCCAGTAGTATGATGAGAGGGGAGACCCAGTACTTC. This sequence encodes CASSMMRGETQYF.

J is TRBJ2-1 and V is TRBV4-3; D gene uncertain. This CDR3 spans 14 amino acids. The germline V gene has CDR1 LGHNA and CDR2 YSLEER. V was shortened by 4 bases and J by 3 bases, with 10 bases between the two germline ends. The CDR3 reads CASSPFRSYNEQFF. In nucleotides, the CDR3 is TGCGCCAGCAGCCCCTTTAGGAGCTACAATGAGCAGTTCTTC.

The chain is built from TRBV6-1 and TRBJ1-2; 8 bases map to TRBD1. J gave up 12 bases and V 5 bases, and 8 bases lay outside the gene matches. Germline CDR1 and CDR2: MNHNS and SASEGT. This CDR3 comprises 12 residues. The CDR3 DNA reads TGTGCCAGCAGTTTTCAGGGGGCAAGGAACACCTTC. The encoded protein is CASSFQGARNTF.

The V call is TRBV6-6, the J call TRBJ2-1; possible D gene TRBD2, 5 bases. V dropped 6 bases and J dropped 4 bases, with 19 bases sitting between them. This CDR3 has 16 residues. Germline-derived CDR1 and CDR2 are MNHNY and SVGAGI (reference sequence). In DNA form, the CDR3 reads TGTGCCAGCAGCAACGAGAGGTTTTGGGAGTACAATGAGCAGTTCTTC. This encodes CASSNERFWEYNEQFF.

This clone came up once. The same CDR3 is also encoded by other DNA sequences in this sample. The DNA for the CDR3 is TGCGCCAGCAGCCCCCGACTGAGCGGGGGATTAGACGGGGAGCTGTTTTTT. Encoded protein: CASSPRLSGGLDGELFF. The chain is built from TRBV4-1 and TRBJ2-2, with 8 bases that match TRBD2. Germline V CDR1 and CDR2: MGHRA, YSYEKL. J lost 7 bases, V lost 4 bases, and 14 bases had no gene match. The CDR3 has 17 residues.

This clone was picked up one time. J is TRBJ2-1 and V is TRBV5-1; no clear D. Germline V CDR1 and CDR2: SGHRS, YFSETQ. This CDR3 comprises 12 residues. V lost 2 bases and J lost 4, with 4 bases in between. In nucleotides, the CDR3 is TGCGCCAGCAGCTTTGAGTACAATGAGCAGTTCTTC. As protein: CASSFEYNEQFF.

The V call is TRBV5-1, the J call TRBJ1-2, with D tentatively TRBD1 (5 bases). The CDR3 length is 16 residues. CDR1 is SGHRS, CDR2 YFSETQ, per germline. Between the trimmed V and J ends, which lost 0 bases and 3 bases, there was a span of 15 bases. The CDR3 sequence is CASSLEGALRHYGYTF. CDR3 coding DNA: TGCGCCAGCAGCTTGGAAGGGGCCTTGAGGCACTATGGCTACACCTTC.

The chain couples TRBV4-2 to TRBJ2-6; no firm D call. The CDR3 is 15 residues long. Germline V lookup: CDR1 LGHNA, CDR2 YNFKEQ. Trimming pared 4 bases from V and 0 bases from J, leaving 7 bases between. CDR3 sequence (DNA): TGTGCCAGCAGCCTCCCGTTCTCTGGGGCCAACGTCCTGACTTTC. The encoded protein is CASSLPFSGANVLTF.

This clone showed up many times. This rearrangement joins TRBV4-3 to TRBJ1-4; the match to TRBD1 covers 7 bases. Germline CDR1 LGHNA, CDR2 YSLEER. With 6 bases clipped from V and 0 bases from J, the junction kept 4 bases outside the gene matches. The CDR3 has 15 amino acids. In DNA form, the CDR3 reads TGCGCCAGCAGTTTTACAGGGGCAACTAATGAAAAACTGTTTTTT. Its translation is CASSFTGATNEKLFF.

The chain couples TRBV9 to TRBJ1-5; D is uncertain. The V and J ends lost 1 base and 1 base respectively, with 9 bases between them. CDR1 SGDLS and CDR2 YYNGEE come from the germline V gene. CDR3 size: 15 residues. The CDR3 loop reads CASSVSAQSNQPQHF. Here the CDR3 DNA reads TGTGCCAGCAGCGTATCCGCCCAAAGCAATCAGCCCCAGCATTTT.

The chain is built from TRBV4-2 and TRBJ1-1, with D perhaps TRBD1 (5 bases). The length of the CDR3 is 14 residues. Per germline, CDR1 LGHNA and CDR2 YNFKEQ. The V gene lost 4 bases and the J gene lost 0 bases, with 9 bases spanning the gap. The CDR3 DNA reads as TGTGCCAGCAGCCCGGGGACGGTGAACACTGAAGCTTTCTTT. Translation gives CASSPGTVNTEAFF.

The V gene is TRBV6-5, the J gene TRBJ2-2; TRBD2 matches 8 bases. Looked up from germline, CDR1 is MNHEY and CDR2 is SVGAGI. The CDR3 runs 15 residues. V shed 8 bases and J 6 bases; nucleotides not matched to a gene: 11. The CDR3 loop is CASGPGGGKAGELFF. The DNA of the CDR3 is TGTGCCAGCGGGCCCGGGGGGGGGAAAGCCGGGGAGCTGTTTTTT.

The CDR3 spells CATSQGLVYEQYF. CDR3 DNA sequence: TGTGCCACCAGCCAGGGGTTGGTCTACGAGCAGTACTTC. This rearrangement joins TRBV15 to TRBJ2-7, with a weak D call TRBD1 (6 bases). Germline lookup yields CDR1 LNHNV and CDR2 YYDKDF (reference sequence). The CDR3 is made up of 13 amino acids. Between the trimmed V and J ends, which lost 5 bases and 3 bases, there was a span of 11 bases.

This rearrangement joins TRBV7-2 to TRBJ2-3, with TRBD2 matching over 12 bases. This CDR3 has 15 amino acids. From germline, CDR1 is SGHTA and CDR2 FQGNSA. J gave up 6 bases and V 5 bases, and 6 bases lay outside the gene matches. This chain's CDR3 is CASSTRLAGADTQYF. The CDR3 nucleotides read TGTGCCAGCAGCACAAGACTAGCGGGGGCCGATACGCAGTATTTT.